These 17 T cell receptor beta chains share one sample of origin, sequenced in a study of T cells in Graves' hyperthyroidism and ophthalmopathy. Using RNA transcripts as the source, TCR beta CDR3 regions were amplified. First-round RT-PCR targeting the TCR CDR3 was performed with the HTBI primer set. Via MiXCR, TCRdb re-called the multiplex PCR reads, giving one row per CDR3 protein. This table holds roughly 700,000 distinct CDR3 sequences, 14% found once. Sequencing input: blood. These receptors came from a woman between 18 and 29 years old with Graves' hyperthyroidism.

At least ten counts were recorded for this clonotype. This sequence joins TRBV27 and TRBJ1-2, with D unclear. Germline V gene lookup returns CDR1 MNHEY and CDR2 SMNVEV (reference sequence). The CDR3 is 20 amino acids. Trimming left V 5 bases short and J 8 bases short, with 36 bases between. CDR3 protein: CASSTATLLIGGLRYLGYTF. CDR3 nucleotides: TGTGCCAGCAGTACAGCGACCCTTCTTATCGGTGGTTTACGTTATCTAGGCTACACCTTC.

This chain joins TRBV12-3 or TRBV12-4 and TRBJ1-5; D not certain. V shed 0 bases and J shed 3 bases, with 9 bases lying between them. The CDR3 sequence is 15 residues long. CDR3 in DNA: TGTGCCAGCAGTTTAGCGCCGGTAACCAATCAGCCCCAGCATTTT. It specifies CASSLAPVTNQPQHF.

This clonotype was recorded a few times. This sequence joins TRBV24-1 and TRBJ2-2; D ambiguous. The V end was cut by 0 bases, the J end by 0 bases, with 10 bases between. Germline-derived CDR1 and CDR2 are KGHDR and SFDVKD. CDR3 size: 17 residues. The CDR3 here is CATSDLHPGPNTGELFF. The CDR3 DNA is TGTGCCACCAGTGATTTGCACCCAGGCCCGAACACCGGGGAGCTGTTTTTT.

The V and J genes are TRBV28 and TRBJ2-3; either TRBD1 or TRBD2 may fit D (5 bases each). The ends were cut back, 4 bases at V and 5 bases at J, with 10 bases in the middle. The CDR3 covers 13 residues. CDR1 and CDR2 from the germline V gene are MDHEN and SYDVKM. In DNA form, the CDR3 reads TGTGCCAGCAGTTCCCGGGACGGAGATACGCAGTATTTT. Translated: CASSSRDGDTQYF.

This clonotype was counted at least ten times. This chain connects TRBV11-2 to TRBJ2-4, with D possibly being TRBD1 (6 bases). CDR3 length: 13 amino acids. CDR1 and CDR2 (germline): SGHAT, FQNNGV. The V and J ends lost 4 bases and 6 bases respectively, with 10 bases between them. The CDR3 DNA reads TGTGCCAGCAGCTCATCCAGGGGAAACATTCAGTACTTC. Protein: CASSSSRGNIQYF.

This clonotype was found a few times. The chain uses TRBV24-1 and TRBJ2-6, with D perhaps matching TRBD1 (6 bases). From germline, CDR1 is KGHDR and CDR2 SFDVKD. Trimming took 5 bases from V and 0 from J, leaving 16 bases between them. The CDR3 contains 18 residues. In DNA, the CDR3 is TGTGCCACCAGTGGCCGAACCGGGACAAGCTCTGGGGCCAACGTCCTGACTTTC. It translates to CATSGRTGTSSGANVLTF.

This clonotype was observed a few times. A much larger clone lies one base from this, so it may be a read error. The chain has TRBV5-8 and TRBJ1-5; TRBD1 is a possible D gene (6 bases). The CDR3 has 15 residues. Germline V CDR1 and CDR2: SGHTS, YDEGEE. V lost 3 bases to trimming and J lost 4 bases, with 14 bases between them. CDR3 nucleotide sequence: TGTGCCAGCAGCTCCACAGGGTCGTGGAATCAGCCCCAGCATTTT. Translating gives CASSSTGSWNQPQHF.

This chain joins TRBV19 and TRBJ1-1; D uncertain. Germline-derived CDR1 and CDR2 are LNHDA and SQIVND (reference sequence). Trimming took 7 bases from V and 0 from J, leaving 15 bases between them. The CDR3 is 15 residues long. The DNA for the CDR3 is TGTGCCAGTACCAGTTCCAGGCACCTGAACACTGAAGCTTTCTTT. Its protein product is CASTSSRHLNTEAFF.

V gene TRBV11-2 combines with J gene TRBJ2-2; D may be TRBD2 (6 bases). The CDR3 is 15 residues long. Germline CDR1 reads SGHAT; CDR2 reads FQNNGV. The ends were cut back, 3 bases at V and 10 bases at J, with 18 bases in the middle. CDR3 sequence: CASSFSFGRDVELFF. The CDR3 DNA sequence: TGTGCCAGCAGCTTTTCGTTCGGGCGGGACGTGGAGCTGTTTTTT.

The chain joins TRBV28 to TRBJ2-3; 9 positions match TRBD2. Losses at the gene ends were 5 bases for V and 2 bases for J; bases not matched to a gene: 5. CDR3 length: 15 amino acids. CDR1 is MDHEN, CDR2 SYDVKM, per germline. The CDR3 region is CASSPSGTTTDTQYF. In DNA form, the CDR3 reads TGTGCCAGCAGTCCTAGCGGGACCACCACAGATACGCAGTATTTT.

This clonotype showed up just a few times. The V and J genes are TRBV2 and TRBJ1-3; D is unclear. V lost 4 bases and J 4 bases, leaving 14 bases between the germline ends. Germline V gives CDR1 SNHLY, CDR2 FYNNEI. The CDR3 extends over 15 amino acids. The CDR3 nucleotides are TGTGCCAGCAGTGTGGCAGGATCTCAGGGAAACACCATATATTTT. Protein product: CASSVAGSQGNTIYF.

The chain recombines TRBV2 with TRBJ2-4; 7 nucleotides match TRBD2. From germline, CDR1 is SNHLY and CDR2 FYNNEI. This CDR3 spans 17 amino acids. V shed 6 bases, J shed 0 bases, and the junction held 11 bases outside the gene matches. The CDR3 DNA reads TGTGCCAGCAGGGCCCCTCTAGCGGAGCTAGCCAAAAACATTCAGTACTTC. It is translated as CASRAPLAELAKNIQYF.

The J gene is TRBJ2-1, the V gene TRBV30; TRBD2 matches at 8 bases. The CDR3 is 12 amino acids. V shed 0 bases, J shed 10 bases, and the junction held 2 bases outside the gene matches. The germline V gene encodes CDR1 GTSNPN and CDR2 SVGIG (reference sequence). The DNA for the CDR3 is TGTGCCTGGAGTGTACGGGGGGGCGAGCAGTTCTTC. Protein sequence: CAWSVRGGEQFF. The full variable domain, in which reference TRBV30 and TRBJ2-1 provide the parts outside the CDR3, is SQTIHQWPATLVQPVGSPLSLECTVEGTSNPNLYWYRQAAGRGLQLLFYSVGIGQISSEVPQNLSASRPQDRQFILSSKKLLLSDSGFYLCAWSVRGGEQFFGPGTRLTVL.

This clonotype was seen repeatedly, ten times or more. The chain employs TRBV2 and TRBJ2-1, with 10 bases identical to TRBD2. The CDR3 spans 16 residues. V shed 6 bases, J shed 0 bases, and the junction held 5 bases outside the gene matches. Germline loops: CDR1 SNHLY, CDR2 FYNNEI. CDR3 region: CASRGLAGVSYNEQFF. The CDR3 nucleotides are TGTGCCAGCAGGGGGCTAGCGGGAGTCTCCTACAATGAGCAGTTCTTC.

At least ten counts were recorded for this clonotype. J is TRBJ1-2 and V is TRBV28; D unclear. The CDR3 consists of 12 residues. Germline values: CDR1 MDHEN, CDR2 SYDVKM. With 1 base removed from V and 5 bases from J, the gap between germline ends came to 5 bases. The CDR3 nucleotides read TGTGCCAGCAGTTTATCGGGGTATGGCTACACCTTC. This gives the protein CASSLSGYGYTF.

This clonotype has only a few counts. This sequence joins TRBV5-5 and TRBJ2-7; TRBD2 agrees at 12 bases. Per germline, CDR1 SGHKS and CDR2 YYEKEE (reference sequence). The trim removed 1 base at V and 0 bases at J, leaving 8 bases unmatched. CDR3 length: 18 amino acids. The CDR3 bases are TGTGCCAGCAGCTTGCGGGCTAGCGGGAGGGCGGACTCCTACGAGCAGTACTTC. Its translation: CASSLRASGRADSYEQYF.

This chain connects TRBV28 to TRBJ1-4, with TRBD1 identical over 9 bases. V trimming: 4 bases; J trimming: 0 bases; junction bases outside the gene matches: 12. Germline CDR1 reads MDHEN; CDR2 reads SYDVKM. The CDR3 consists of 19 residues. DNA of the CDR3: TGTGCCAGCAGTTACCCCACAGGGGGCGGACCTGCAACTAATGAAAAACTGTTTTTT. It is translated as CASSYPTGGGPATNEKLFF.